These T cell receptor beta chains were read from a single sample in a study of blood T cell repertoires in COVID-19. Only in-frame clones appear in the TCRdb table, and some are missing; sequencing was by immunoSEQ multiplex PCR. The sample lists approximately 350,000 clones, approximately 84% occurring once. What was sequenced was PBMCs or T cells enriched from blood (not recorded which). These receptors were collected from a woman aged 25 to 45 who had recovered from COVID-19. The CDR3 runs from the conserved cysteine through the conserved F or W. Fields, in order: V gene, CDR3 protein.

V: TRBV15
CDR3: CATSRGGTVSGNTIYF

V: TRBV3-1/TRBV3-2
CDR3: CASSQVTWGHILFF

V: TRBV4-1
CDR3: CASSQEQASGGETQYF

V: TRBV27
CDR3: CASSVRGSYEQYF

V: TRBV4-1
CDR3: CASSRGPRGATNEKLFF

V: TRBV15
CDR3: CATSRDSSSSTDTQYF

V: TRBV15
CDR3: CATSRGTESYNEQFF

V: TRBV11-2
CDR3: CASSLDRRASGEQFF

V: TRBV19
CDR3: CASSIYRGNTGELFF

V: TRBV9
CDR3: CASSVGLAGGPGETQYF

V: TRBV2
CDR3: CASSELMGGLEKLFF

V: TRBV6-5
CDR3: CASSYSGPYTEAFF

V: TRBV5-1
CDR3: CASSLLDRDREGYTF

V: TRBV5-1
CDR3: CASSRTSGTSYNNEQFF

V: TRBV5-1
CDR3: CASSFRGETNYGYTF

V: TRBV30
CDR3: CAWSPRLFEQYF

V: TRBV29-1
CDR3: CSVGQDVRMNTEAFF

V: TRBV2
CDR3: CASSEITTFTEAFF

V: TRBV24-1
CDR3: CATSDYGTEQFF

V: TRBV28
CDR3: CASSLGTSASSYNEQFF

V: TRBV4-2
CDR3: CASSQDPGFAQPQHF

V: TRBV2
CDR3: CASRWAGGNNEQFF

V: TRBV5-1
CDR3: CASSADREISGNTEAFF

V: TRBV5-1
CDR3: CASSWTGGNTGELFF

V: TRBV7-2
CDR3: CASSLALGTTHAYEQYF

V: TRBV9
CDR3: CASSVGPGTSGRNEQFF

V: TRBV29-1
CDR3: CSAHVRGLAKNIQYF

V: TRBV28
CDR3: CASSTGGGGNTEAFF

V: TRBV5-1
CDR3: CASSLEGTSGGKVYF

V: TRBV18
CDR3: CASSPRQSQETQYF

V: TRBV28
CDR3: CASSDPGRTSGIETQYF

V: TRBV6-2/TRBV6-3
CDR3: CASSYEQGFNYGYTF

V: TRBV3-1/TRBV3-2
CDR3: CASSHPRGGNPSNEQFF